The T cell receptor beta chain described here comes from a study of regulatory T cells in long-lasting Graves disease. Time point meaning: newly diagnosed GD, antithyroid drugs for less than 3 months. Scientists built the TCR library using RNA that was extracted from PBMCs. Clinicians diagnosed Graves' disease using American Thyroid Association guidelines. This clonotype has a count of ten or more. iRepertoire HTBI primers and Arm-PCR of CDR3 regions built TCR beta libraries. Each CDR3 protein gets one entry after TCRdb re-called the multiplex PCR reads with MiXCR. The sample lists 400,000 to 500,000 distinct CDR3 sequences; around 15% were seen once. The sample was also reused in another study, on T cells in Graves' hyperthyroidism and ophthalmopathy. That report adds: Diagnosis of hyperthyroidism was new in patients aged 18 to 65, and its duration was under 2 months. The TCR CDR3 first-round RT-PCR relied on the HTBI primer set.

The TCR was taken from a woman aged 50 to 65 with Graves disease. This specimen consisted of peripheral blood mononuclear cells (PBMCs), obtained at new diagnosis, from a patient treated with antithyroid drugs.

CDR3 in DNA: TGTGCCAGCAGTTTTTATCAGCGGACAGATACGCAGTATTTT. Amino acid sequence: CASSFYQRTDTQYF. The V and J genes are TRBV27 and TRBJ2-3, with a possible D match to TRBD2 (5 bases). This CDR3 is 14 amino acids long. CDR1 is MNHEY and CDR2 is SMNVEV in the germline V gene (reference sequence). The V end was cut by 3 bases, the J end by 3 bases, with 10 bases between.